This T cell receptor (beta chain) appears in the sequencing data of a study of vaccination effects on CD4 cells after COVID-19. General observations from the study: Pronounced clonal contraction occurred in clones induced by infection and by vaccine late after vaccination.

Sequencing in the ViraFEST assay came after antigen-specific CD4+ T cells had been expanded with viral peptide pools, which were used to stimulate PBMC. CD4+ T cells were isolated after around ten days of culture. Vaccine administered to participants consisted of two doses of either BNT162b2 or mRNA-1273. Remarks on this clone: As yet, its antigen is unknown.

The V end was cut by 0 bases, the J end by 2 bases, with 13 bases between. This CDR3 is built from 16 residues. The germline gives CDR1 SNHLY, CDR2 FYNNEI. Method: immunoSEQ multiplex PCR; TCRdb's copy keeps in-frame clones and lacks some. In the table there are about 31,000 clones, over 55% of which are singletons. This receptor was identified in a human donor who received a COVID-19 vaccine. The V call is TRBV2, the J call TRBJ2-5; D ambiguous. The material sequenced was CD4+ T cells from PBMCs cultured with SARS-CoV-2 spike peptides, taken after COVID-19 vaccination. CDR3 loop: CASSEALPGWQETQYF. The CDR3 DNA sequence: TGTGCCAGCAGTGAAGCGTTGCCAGGCTGGCAAGAGACCCAGTACTTC. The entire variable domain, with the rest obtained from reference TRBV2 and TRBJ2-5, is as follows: EPEVTQTPSHQVTQMGQEVILRCVPISNHLYFYWYRQILGQKVEFLVSFYNNEISEKSEIFDDQFSVERPDGSNFTLKIRSTKLEDSAMYFCASSEALPGWQETQYFGPGTRLLVL.